These T cell receptor beta chains were read from a single sample in a study of patients and donors after allogeneic stem cell transplantation. One entry per CDR3 protein, called by TCRdb with MiXCR from the RT-PCR reads. Here the sample spans hundreds of thousands of distinct CDR3 sequences, roughly 16% being singletons. The sample consisted of blood, either unsorted or a sorted T cell fraction (not recorded which). The receptors were sampled from a human donor who was either an allogeneic HSCT recipient or a stem cell or donor lymphocyte infusion donor (not recorded which). It is not recorded whose cells these are; they may come from a transplant donor. Each CDR3 is given with its conserved first and last residue. D genes are given only for firm matches. The size entry is marked missing in some rows and otherwise reads once, few, many or a size class.

j_gene: TRBJ2-6; v_gene: TRBV11-2; abundance: NA; d_gene: NA; CDR3nt: TGTGCCAGCAGCTCTACCTATGGGGCCAACGTCCTGACTTTC; CDR3aa: CASSSTYGANVLTF
j_gene: TRBJ2-3; v_gene: TRBV9; abundance: NA; d_gene: TRBD2; CDR3nt: TGTGCCAGCAGCACGACTAGCGGGAGGGCCGCAGATACGCAGTATTTT; CDR3aa: CASSTTSGRAADTQYF
j_gene: TRBJ1-1; v_gene: TRBV12-3/TRBV12-4; abundance: many; d_gene: NA; CDR3nt: TGTGCCAGCAGTTTAAGGACAGTTACGAACACTGAAGCTTTCTTT; CDR3aa: CASSLRTVTNTEAFF
j_gene: TRBJ2-6; v_gene: TRBV25-1; abundance: few; d_gene: NA; CDR3nt: TGTGCCAGCAGTGACCCAGGCTCTGGGGCCAACGTCCTGACTTTC; CDR3aa: CASSDPGSGANVLTF
j_gene: TRBJ2-1; v_gene: TRBV25-1; abundance: few; d_gene: TRBD2; CDR3nt: TGTGCCAGCAGTGAAGCTAGCGGGAATCAGGCAGCCCCCTCCTACAATGAGCAGTTCTTC; CDR3aa: CASSEASGNQAAPSYNEQFF
j_gene: TRBJ2-3; v_gene: TRBV21-1; abundance: NA; d_gene: NA; CDR3nt: TGTGCCAGCAGCAAAGAGGGGATCCTGACAGATACGCAGTATTTT; CDR3aa: CASSKEGILTDTQYF
j_gene: TRBJ1-6; v_gene: TRBV19; abundance: NA; d_gene: NA; CDR3nt: TGTGCCTCTACCGGGGGTTGGGATAATTCACCCCTCCACTTT; CDR3aa: CASTGGWDNSPLHF
j_gene: TRBJ2-2; v_gene: TRBV30; abundance: NA; d_gene: TRBD1; CDR3nt: TGTGCCTATAAACGGGACAGGGGGCCCGGGGAGCTGTTTTTT; CDR3aa: CAYKRDRGPGELFF
j_gene: TRBJ2-6; v_gene: TRBV7-2; abundance: NA; d_gene: TRBD1; CDR3nt: TGTGCCAGCAGCCCCACGACAGGGACCAACGTCCTGACTTTC; CDR3aa: CASSPTTGTNVLTF
j_gene: TRBJ2-3; v_gene: TRBV7-2; abundance: few; d_gene: TRBD1; CDR3nt: TGTGCCAGCAGCCAATGGACAGGATCAGATACGCAGTATTTT; CDR3aa: CASSQWTGSDTQYF
j_gene: TRBJ2-7; v_gene: TRBV12-3/TRBV12-4; abundance: NA; d_gene: NA; CDR3nt: TGTGCCAGCAGTTTAGCCCCGAGGGGTCGGTACGAGCAGTACTTC; CDR3aa: CASSLAPRGRYEQYF
j_gene: TRBJ1-2; v_gene: TRBV12-3/TRBV12-4; abundance: few; d_gene: NA; CDR3nt: TGTGCCAGCAGTTTAGGGGGATGCGGCTACACCTTC; CDR3aa: CASSLGGCGYTF
j_gene: TRBJ1-6; v_gene: TRBV25-1; abundance: few; d_gene: NA; CDR3nt: TGTGCCAGCAGTGCCACGGGCAGCGGTTCACCCCTCCACTTT; CDR3aa: CASSATGSGSPLHF
j_gene: TRBJ1-1; v_gene: TRBV20-1; abundance: NA; d_gene: NA; CDR3nt: TGCAGTGCGACCCCGGGACGGAGGAACACTGAAGCTTTCTTT; CDR3aa: CSATPGRRNTEAFF
j_gene: TRBJ1-6; v_gene: TRBV20-1; abundance: NA; d_gene: TRBD1; CDR3nt: TGCAGTGCTTTTGACAGGGGCGCCGATAATTCACCCCTCCACTTT; CDR3aa: CSAFDRGADNSPLHF
j_gene: TRBJ1-1; v_gene: TRBV12-3/TRBV12-4; abundance: few; d_gene: NA; CDR3nt: TGTGCCAGCAGTTCTCGGTTGACTGAAGCTTTCTTT; CDR3aa: CASSSRLTEAFF
j_gene: TRBJ1-1; v_gene: TRBV7-8; abundance: few; d_gene: NA; CDR3nt: TGTGCCAGCAGCTTAGAGGCTGGGAGCACTGAAGCTTTCTTT; CDR3aa: CASSLEAGSTEAFF
j_gene: TRBJ2-1; v_gene: TRBV18; abundance: NA; d_gene: TRBD1; CDR3nt: TGTGCCAGCTCACCACTGGACAGGGGTCTGAACAATGAGCAGTTCTTC; CDR3aa: CASSPLDRGLNNEQFF
j_gene: TRBJ1-6; v_gene: TRBV14; abundance: NA; d_gene: NA; CDR3nt: TGTGCCAGCAGCCAAGAAGCGAGCTCCTATAATTCACCCCTCCACTTT; CDR3aa: CASSQEASSYNSPLHF
j_gene: TRBJ1-3; v_gene: TRBV12-3/TRBV12-4; abundance: many; d_gene: NA; CDR3nt: TGTGCCAGCAGGGCTTTCGGCTGGGACGGAAACACCATATATTTT; CDR3aa: CASRAFGWDGNTIYF
j_gene: TRBJ2-4; v_gene: TRBV6-1; abundance: few; d_gene: NA; CDR3nt: TGTGCCAGCAGTGGGCTAGCCGCCAAAAACATTCAGTACTTC; CDR3aa: CASSGLAAKNIQYF
j_gene: TRBJ2-3; v_gene: TRBV12-3/TRBV12-4; abundance: few; d_gene: NA; CDR3nt: TGTGCCAGCAGTACCAGACAGGCCACGAGAGGCACAGATACGCAGTATTTT; CDR3aa: CASSTRQATRGTDTQYF
j_gene: TRBJ2-2; v_gene: TRBV19; abundance: NA; d_gene: TRBD2; CDR3nt: TGTGCCAGTTCCCCATACTCCTTAGTAGCGGGAGCCGGCGGGGAGCTGTTTTTT; CDR3aa: CASSPYSLVAGAGGELFF
j_gene: TRBJ1-3; v_gene: TRBV12-3/TRBV12-4; abundance: NA; d_gene: NA; CDR3nt: TGTGCCAGCAGTTTTGGCGGCTACTCTGGAAACACCATATATTTT; CDR3aa: CASSFGGYSGNTIYF
j_gene: TRBJ2-1; v_gene: TRBV20-1; abundance: many; d_gene: NA; CDR3nt: TGCAGTGCGGGGGGACAGTCGTGGCAGTTCTTC; CDR3aa: CSAGGQSWQFF
j_gene: TRBJ2-7; v_gene: TRBV7-9; abundance: NA; d_gene: NA; CDR3nt: TGTGCCAGCAGCTTAGTTAGGCAGAGATTCTACGAGCAGTACTTC; CDR3aa: CASSLVRQRFYEQYF
j_gene: TRBJ1-1; v_gene: TRBV5-1; abundance: NA; d_gene: TRBD1; CDR3nt: TGCGCCAGCAGCATCACAGGGGGTAGGATGAACACTGAAGCTTTCTTT; CDR3aa: CASSITGGRMNTEAFF
j_gene: TRBJ2-7; v_gene: TRBV12-3/TRBV12-4; abundance: NA; d_gene: TRBD1; CDR3nt: TGTGCCAGCAGTTTAGAGGGACAGGTAGGCTTCTACGAGCAGTACTTC; CDR3aa: CASSLEGQVGFYEQYF
j_gene: TRBJ2-6; v_gene: TRBV24-1; abundance: NA; d_gene: NA; CDR3nt: TGTGCCACCAGTGACCGCGGACAGCCCGGGGCCAACGTCCTGACTTTC; CDR3aa: CATSDRGQPGANVLTF
j_gene: TRBJ1-1; v_gene: TRBV18; abundance: NA; d_gene: NA; CDR3nt: TGTGCCAGCTCACCAATAGGGAACACTGAAGCTTTCTTT; CDR3aa: CASSPIGNTEAFF
j_gene: TRBJ2-5; v_gene: TRBV20-1; abundance: few; d_gene: NA; CDR3nt: TGCAGTGCTAGAGAGATCAAGGTTCAAGAGACCCAGTACTTC; CDR3aa: CSAREIKVQETQYF
j_gene: TRBJ2-7; v_gene: TRBV6-2/TRBV6-3; abundance: few; d_gene: TRBD1; CDR3nt: TGTGCCAGCAGTTTTGGCGGGACAGGGCTATACGAGCAGTACTTC; CDR3aa: CASSFGGTGLYEQYF
j_gene: TRBJ2-2; v_gene: TRBV10-3; abundance: few; d_gene: TRBD2; CDR3nt: TGTGCCATCAGCGCGGGACTAGCGGGATCCTCGAACACCGGGGAGCTGTTTTTT; CDR3aa: CAISAGLAGSSNTGELFF
j_gene: TRBJ1-1; v_gene: TRBV6-5; abundance: NA; d_gene: NA; CDR3nt: TGTGCCAGCAGTTATAACGGGCCAGGGGCTATGAACACTGAAGCTTTCTTT; CDR3aa: CASSYNGPGAMNTEAFF
j_gene: TRBJ1-5; v_gene: TRBV15; abundance: NA; d_gene: NA; CDR3nt: TGTGCCACCAGCAGAGATGGGGGAGGGGCCCCGCGTCAGCCCCAGCATTTT; CDR3aa: CATSRDGGGAPRQPQHF
j_gene: TRBJ2-7; v_gene: TRBV12-3/TRBV12-4; abundance: many; d_gene: TRBD2; CDR3nt: TGTGCCAGCAGTTCGGGGACTAGCGGAGGCTTCTTTTACGAGCAGTACTTC; CDR3aa: CASSSGTSGGFFYEQYF
j_gene: TRBJ2-7; v_gene: TRBV18; abundance: NA; d_gene: NA; CDR3nt: TGTGCCAGCTCACCCCCGCAGGGCTCCTACGAGCAGTACTTC; CDR3aa: CASSPPQGSYEQYF
j_gene: TRBJ2-2; v_gene: TRBV9; abundance: NA; d_gene: TRBD2; CDR3nt: TGTGCCAGCAGCGTAGCTACGACTAGCGGGGGGCCGGACACCGGGGAGCTGTTTTTT; CDR3aa: CASSVATTSGGPDTGELFF
j_gene: TRBJ2-2; v_gene: TRBV5-1; abundance: many; d_gene: NA; CDR3nt: TGCGCCAGCAGCCAAACAGGGTTCAACACCGGGGAGCTGTTTTTT; CDR3aa: CASSQTGFNTGELFF
j_gene: TRBJ2-3; v_gene: TRBV19; abundance: many; d_gene: NA; CDR3nt: TGTGCCAGTAGTCACTCCGAAACAGATACGCAGTATTTT; CDR3aa: CASSHSETDTQYF
j_gene: TRBJ2-3; v_gene: TRBV12-3/TRBV12-4; abundance: many; d_gene: NA; CDR3nt: TGTGCCAGCAGTCCCCTGGGACTGGTCACAGATACGCAGTATTTT; CDR3aa: CASSPLGLVTDTQYF
j_gene: TRBJ2-3; v_gene: TRBV5-1; abundance: few; d_gene: NA; CDR3nt: TGCGCCAGCAGCGCCCAGGACAGAACTAGCACAGATACGCAGTATTTT; CDR3aa: CASSAQDRTSTDTQYF
j_gene: TRBJ2-3; v_gene: TRBV24-1; abundance: many; d_gene: TRBD1; CDR3nt: TGTGCCACCAGTGATTTGGGACAGGGGGCGCAGGCAGATACGCAGTATTTT; CDR3aa: CATSDLGQGAQADTQYF
j_gene: TRBJ2-1; v_gene: TRBV27; abundance: few; d_gene: TRBD2; CDR3nt: TGTGCCAGCAGTTTATATCGGGGGGGGGATGAGCAGTTCTTC; CDR3aa: CASSLYRGGDEQFF
j_gene: TRBJ2-3; v_gene: TRBV15; abundance: NA; d_gene: TRBD1; CDR3nt: TGTGCCACCAGCAGTTGGGACAGGGCCCTCGCAGATACGCAGTATTTT; CDR3aa: CATSSWDRALADTQYF
j_gene: TRBJ1-4; v_gene: TRBV3-1; abundance: few; d_gene: NA; CDR3nt: TGTGCCAGCAGCCCACCTCACAGGCCCCGGGGTGAAAAACTGTTTTTT; CDR3aa: CASSPPHRPRGEKLFF
j_gene: TRBJ1-1; v_gene: TRBV12-3/TRBV12-4; abundance: many; d_gene: TRBD1; CDR3nt: TGTGCCAGCAGCCGACGGGGGACAGGGGGTACTGAAGCTTTCTTT; CDR3aa: CASSRRGTGGTEAFF
j_gene: TRBJ1-2; v_gene: TRBV12-3/TRBV12-4; abundance: few; d_gene: TRBD1; CDR3nt: TGTGCCAGCACCTTCACCGGGACAGGGAGCGGCTACACCTTC; CDR3aa: CASTFTGTGSGYTF
j_gene: TRBJ2-7; v_gene: TRBV2; abundance: many; d_gene: NA; CDR3nt: TGTGCCAGCAGTACACTAAATGGCTACGAGCAGTACTTC; CDR3aa: CASSTLNGYEQYF
j_gene: TRBJ1-6; v_gene: TRBV20-1; abundance: NA; d_gene: NA; CDR3nt: TGCAGTGCTAGTGGGCGGGGTTTGGATTCACCCCTCCACTTT; CDR3aa: CSASGRGLDSPLHF
j_gene: TRBJ1-2; v_gene: TRBV5-1; abundance: few; d_gene: TRBD1; CDR3nt: TGCGCCAGCAGCCTGGGGACAGGGAGGCTTGGCTACACCTTC; CDR3aa: CASSLGTGRLGYTF